This paragraph covers one TCR beta chain sequence. This sample was included in a study of T cell changes during pregnancy in multiple sclerosis. The data were produced by immunoSEQ multiplex PCR, yet TCRdb's version contains in-frame clones alone and is incomplete. The data contain about 48,000 clones, around 94% of them singletons. This CDR3 is built from 15 residues. Trimming took 2 bases from V and 4 from J; bases not matched to a gene: 6. The V gene's germline CDR1 is SGDLS and CDR2 YYNGEE. V is TRBV9 and J is TRBJ1-5, with 7 bases fitting TRBD1. The sequence came from a female donor with multiple sclerosis, enrolled in a pregnancy study. The material was CD4+ T cells from peripheral blood mononuclear cells, obtained in the first trimester of pregnancy. The chain's CDR3 is CASSVSDRRNQPQHF. In DNA form, the CDR3 reads TGTGCCAGCAGCGTCTCGGACAGGAGGAATCAGCCCCAGCATTTT.